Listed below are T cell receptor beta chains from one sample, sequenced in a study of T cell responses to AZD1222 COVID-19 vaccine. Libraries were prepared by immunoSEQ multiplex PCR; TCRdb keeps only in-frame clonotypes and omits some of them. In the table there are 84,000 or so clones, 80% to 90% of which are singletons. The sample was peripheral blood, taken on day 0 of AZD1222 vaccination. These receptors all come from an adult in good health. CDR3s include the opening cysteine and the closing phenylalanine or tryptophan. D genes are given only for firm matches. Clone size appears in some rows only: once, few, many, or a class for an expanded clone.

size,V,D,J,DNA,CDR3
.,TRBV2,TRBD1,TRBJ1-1,TGTGCCAGCGGAGGGACAGTGTTTGTAGGTGAAGCTTTCTTT,CASGGTVFVGEAFF
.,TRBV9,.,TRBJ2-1,TGTGCCAGCAGCGTAGTTTTAGGGGGTGAGCAGTTCTTC,CASSVVLGGEQFF
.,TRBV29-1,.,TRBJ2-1,TGCAGCGCCCTGGCAGGCTCCTACAATGAGCAGTTCTTC,CSALAGSYNEQFF
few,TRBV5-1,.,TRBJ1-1,TGCGCCAGCAGCTTGGCCGACACTGAAGCTTTCTTT,CASSLADTEAFF
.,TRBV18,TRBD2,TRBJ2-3,TGTGCCAGCTCACCACGAGTGGTAGCGGGAGACCCGGTAGATACGCAGTATTTT,CASSPRVVAGDPVDTQYF
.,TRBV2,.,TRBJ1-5,TGTGCCAGCAGTGAAGGGAGGGACTCCAATCAGCCCCAGCATTTT,CASSEGRDSNQPQHF
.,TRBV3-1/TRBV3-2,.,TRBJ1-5,TGTGCCAGCAGCCAAGATCTTGTCGGCGCGGGGCCCCAGCATTTT,CASSQDLVGAGPQHF
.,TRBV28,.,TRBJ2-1,TGTGCCAGCAGTTCGGGGACGGACAGCTACAATGAGCAGTTCTTC,CASSSGTDSYNEQFF
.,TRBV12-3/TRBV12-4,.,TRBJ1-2,TGTGCCAGCAGTTGGGTCCAAGGGGATGGCTACACCTTC,CASSWVQGDGYTF
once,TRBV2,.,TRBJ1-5,TGTGCCAGCAAAAAAGGGATAAATCAGCCCCAGCATTTT,CASKKGINQPQHF
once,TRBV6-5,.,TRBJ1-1,TGTGCCAGCAGACAAGGGGGGCCGAACACTGAAGCTTTCTTT,CASRQGGPNTEAFF
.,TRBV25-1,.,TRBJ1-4,TGTGCCAGCCATACAGGGAACCCTAATGAAAAACTGTTTTTT,CASHTGNPNEKLFF
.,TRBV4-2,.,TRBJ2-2,TGTGCCAGCAGCCAAGGGACATTTCGCGACACCGGGGAGCTGTTTTTT,CASSQGTFRDTGELFF
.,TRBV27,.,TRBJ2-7,TGTGCCAGCAGTTCCTACGAGCAGTACTTC,CASSSYEQYF
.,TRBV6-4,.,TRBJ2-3,TGTGCCAGCAGTGAGCTTGGGTCTAGCACAGATACGCAGTATTTT,CASSELGSSTDTQYF
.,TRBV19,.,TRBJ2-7,TGTGCCAGTAGTATAAGGGCAGGGACCCCATCCTACGAGCAGTACTTC,CASSIRAGTPSYEQYF
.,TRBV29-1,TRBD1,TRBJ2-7,TGCAGCGTTGAAAAGACAGGGTGGTACGAGCAGTACTTC,CSVEKTGWYEQYF
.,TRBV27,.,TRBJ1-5,TGTGCCAGCAGTTTGGCCAGGGAAGGCAATCAGCCCCAGCATTTT,CASSLAREGNQPQHF
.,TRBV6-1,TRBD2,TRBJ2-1,TGTGCCAGCAGTGAGGGGAGGGGCGCCTACAATGAGCAGTTCTTC,CASSEGRGAYNEQFF
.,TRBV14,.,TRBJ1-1,TGTGCCAGCAGCCAAGAGCGGGTTGAAGCTTTCTTT,CASSQERVEAFF
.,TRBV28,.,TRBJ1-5,TGTGCCAGCAGTCCGCCGGGGCAGCCCCAGCATTTT,CASSPPGQPQHF
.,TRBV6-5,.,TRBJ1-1,TGTGCCAGCAGCCCGACGTATAACACTGAAGCTTTCTTT,CASSPTYNTEAFF
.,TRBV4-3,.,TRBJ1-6,TGCGCCAGCAGCCAAGAGCGGGGTTCACCCCTCCACTTT,CASSQERGSPLHF
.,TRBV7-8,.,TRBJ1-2,TGTGCCAGCAGCTTTGGGACGGAGGGGCATGGCTACACCTTC,CASSFGTEGHGYTF
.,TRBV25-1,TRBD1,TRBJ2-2,TGTGCCAGCTCCCGGACAGGGGCAACCGGGGAGCTGTTTTTT,CASSRTGATGELFF